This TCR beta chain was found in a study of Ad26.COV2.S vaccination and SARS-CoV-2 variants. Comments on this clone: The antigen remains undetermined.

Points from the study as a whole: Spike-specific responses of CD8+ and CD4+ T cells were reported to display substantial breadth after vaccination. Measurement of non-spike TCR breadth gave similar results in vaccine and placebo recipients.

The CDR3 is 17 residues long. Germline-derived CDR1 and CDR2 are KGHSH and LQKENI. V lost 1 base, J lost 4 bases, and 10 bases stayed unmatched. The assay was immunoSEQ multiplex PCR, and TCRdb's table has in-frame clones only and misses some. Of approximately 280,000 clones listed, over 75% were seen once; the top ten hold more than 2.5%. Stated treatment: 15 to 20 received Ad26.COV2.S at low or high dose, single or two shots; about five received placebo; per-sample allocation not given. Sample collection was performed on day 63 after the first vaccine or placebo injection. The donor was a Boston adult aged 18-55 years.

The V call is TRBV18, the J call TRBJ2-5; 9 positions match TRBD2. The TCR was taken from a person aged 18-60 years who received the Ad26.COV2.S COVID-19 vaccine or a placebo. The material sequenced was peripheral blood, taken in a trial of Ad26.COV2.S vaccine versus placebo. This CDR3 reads CASSPQGRGGAGETQYF. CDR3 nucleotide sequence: TGTGCCAGCTCACCACAGGGCCGCGGGGGGGCCGGAGAGACCCAGTACTTC.